This is a list of T cell receptor beta chains from one sample in a study of T cell changes during pregnancy in multiple sclerosis. Clones were read by immunoSEQ multiplex PCR, and TCRdb kept only the in-frame ones, dropping some. In the table there are about 62,000 clones, around 93% of which are singletons. The sequences come from peripheral blood, collected in the second trimester of pregnancy. These receptors came from a female donor in good health, enrolled as a control in a pregnancy study. Each CDR3 is given without its conserved first and last residue. Fields, in order: clone size, D gene, J gene, V gene, CDR3 protein. A D gene is named only where the DNA matches it firmly. The size of a clone is reported for some rows only, either as once, few or many, or as a class for expanded clones.

size: -
D: -
J: TRBJ2-3
V: TRBV27
CDR3: ASSLYRGSTDTQY

size: -
D: TRBD2
J: TRBJ2-7
V: TRBV6-5
CDR3: ASSYSGSGGSYEQY

size: -
D: TRBD1
J: TRBJ1-2
V: TRBV5-5
CDR3: ASSRRGDRAIYGYT

size: -
D: TRBD1
J: TRBJ2-7
V: TRBV6-1
CDR3: ASTGQGVPAYEQY

size: once
D: -
J: TRBJ2-7
V: TRBV19
CDR3: ASSDGLNSYEQY

size: -
D: TRBD1
J: TRBJ1-5
V: TRBV6-6
CDR3: ASSWTGGNQPQH

size: -
D: TRBD2
J: TRBJ2-3
V: TRBV10-1
CDR3: ASSAGGADTQY

size: -
D: TRBD2
J: TRBJ2-3
V: TRBV20-1
CDR3: SALTSTQY

size: -
D: -
J: TRBJ1-4
V: TRBV19
CDR3: ASKVRPENSNEKLF

size: -
D: TRBD2
J: TRBJ2-1
V: TRBV7-6
CDR3: ASSRAGGRLNEQF

size: -
D: -
J: TRBJ2-3
V: TRBV5-1
CDR3: ASSELAERTDTQY

size: -
D: -
J: TRBJ1-2
V: TRBV4-1
CDR3: ASSQGRGAGPIYYGYT

size: -
D: TRBD1
J: TRBJ2-3
V: TRBV7-9
CDR3: ASSHPFGTGGADTQY

size: -
D: -
J: TRBJ1-4
V: TRBV9
CDR3: ASSPDQPGNEKLF

size: -
D: TRBD1
J: TRBJ1-2
V: TRBV18
CDR3: ASSPGQGSGYGYT

size: many
D: TRBD2
J: TRBJ2-5
V: TRBV5-6
CDR3: ASSLAGGAETQY

size: -
D: TRBD1
J: TRBJ2-7
V: TRBV27
CDR3: ASSLKTGGIPYEQY